A single sample gave rise to the 21 T cell receptor beta chains below, sequenced in a study of Ad26.COV2.S vaccination and SARS-CoV-2 variants. Sequencing used immunoSEQ multiplex PCR; TCRdb keeps in-frame clones, though not all of them. This table has roughly 300,000 clones, roughly 91% appearing once. Treatment here: about 20 received Ad26.COV2.S at low or high dose, single or two shots; about 5 received placebo; per-sample allocation not given. The investigators took samples on day 63 after the first vaccine or placebo injection. The sequenced sample was peripheral blood, obtained in a trial of Ad26.COV2.S vaccine versus placebo. These TCRs come from a person aged 18 to 65 who received the Ad26.COV2.S COVID-19 vaccine or a placebo.

This clone was seen once. The CDR3 region has the DNA TGTGCCAGCAGCCAAGGTCGGAACAACTATGGCTACACCTTC. Amino acids: CASSQGRNNYGYTF. This chain uses TRBV3-1 (or the pseudogene TRBV3-2) with TRBJ1-2; D unresolved. V lost 1 base to trimming and J lost 2 bases, with 8 bases between them. Germline V gives CDR1 LGHDT, CDR2 YNNKEL (reference sequence). CDR3 size: 14 residues.

The V gene is TRBV11-2, the J gene TRBJ2-2; D unresolved. This CDR3 spans 14 amino acids. Germline V CDR1 and CDR2: SGHAT, FQNNGV. The ends were cut back, 5 bases at V and 8 bases at J, with 15 bases in the middle. The CDR3 bases are TGTGCCAGCAGCCCTGGTCGAGCGAGTGGGGAGCTGTTTTTT. This gives the protein CASSPGRASGELFF.

This clone was seen just once. The V call is TRBV4-1, the J call TRBJ1-5; 7 bases are shared with TRBD1. The CDR3 runs to 17 residues. Germline-derived CDR1 and CDR2 are MGHRA and YSYEKL. Losses at the gene ends were 5 bases for V and 4 bases for J; bases not matched to a gene: 14. The CDR3 sequence is CASSKDRQARKNQPQHF. DNA for the CDR3: TGCGCCAGCAGCAAGGACAGGCAAGCCAGAAAAAATCAGCCCCAGCATTTT.

V and J are TRBV27 and TRBJ2-1, with 12 bases lining up with TRBD2. Germline V lookup: CDR1 MNHEY, CDR2 SMNVEV (reference sequence). This CDR3 has 15 residues. V gave up 6 bases and J gave up 4 bases; unmatched junction bases: 4. CDR3: CASRDGLAGYNEQFF. The CDR3 nucleotides read TGTGCCAGCAGAGACGGACTAGCGGGGTACAATGAGCAGTTCTTC.

The chain has TRBV28 and TRBJ2-3; no clear D gene. This CDR3 has 16 amino acids. Germline V lookup: CDR1 MDHEN, CDR2 SYDVKM. Trimming stripped 2 bases from V and 0 bases from J, with 12 bases between. In DNA form, the CDR3 reads TGTGCCAGCAGTTTACCCGTTGGCGTTAGCACAGATACGCAGTATTTT. This sequence encodes CASSLPVGVSTDTQYF.

This chain joins TRBV7-9 and TRBJ2-1, with a tentative D call TRBD2 (5 bases). Germline values: CDR1 SEHNR, CDR2 FQNEAQ (reference sequence). V was shortened by 3 bases and J by 7 bases, with 16 bases between the two germline ends. The CDR3 sequence is 15 residues long. The CDR3 is CASSFALSGSNEQFF. The CDR3 region has the DNA TGTGCCAGCAGCTTCGCCCTGTCGGGGAGTAATGAGCAGTTCTTC.

This chain joins TRBV30 and TRBJ2-2; TRBD1 matches 9 bases. The CDR3 extends over 17 amino acids. From germline, CDR1 is GTSNPN and CDR2 SVGIG (reference sequence). With V trimmed by 5 bases and J by 7 bases, 17 bases remained unmatched. The DNA of the CDR3 is TGTGCCTGGCTGAGGATTAGACCGGGACAGGGCTTCGGGGAGCTGTTTTTT. It codes for CAWLRIRPGQGFGELFF.

The chain has TRBV7-9 and TRBJ1-1; D is ambiguous. CDR1 is SEHNR and CDR2 is FQNEAQ in the germline V gene (reference sequence). The CDR3 consists of 14 residues. V gave up 5 bases and J gave up 5 bases, with 15 bases separating them. The CDR3 spells CASSPTEGWTEAFF. CDR3 DNA: TGTGCCAGCAGCCCAACTGAGGGATGGACTGAAGCTTTCTTT.

J is TRBJ2-1 and V is TRBV21-1; the DNA was not compared with TRBD2, the D call given in the table. TRBV21-1 is assigned pseudogene status. CDR3 length: 20 residues. The CDR3 nucleotides are TGTGCCAGCAGCAAAGCCTCACCTGCCTGTGGGGGGTTGTCCTACAATGAGCAGTTCTTC. It specifies CASSKASPACGGLSYNEQFF.

This sequence joins TRBV6-4 and TRBJ1-1, with D tentatively TRBD1 (5 bases). Per the germline V gene, CDR1 is MRHNA and CDR2 is SNTAGT. The CDR3 extends over 13 amino acids. Trimming cost V 4 bases and J 1 base, with 7 bases left between them. CDR3 loop: CASSVTGNTEAFF. CDR3 DNA: TGTGCCAGCAGTGTAACAGGGAACACTGAAGCTTTCTTT.

The V gene is TRBV29-1, the J gene TRBJ2-3; D remains unclear. Trimming pared 3 bases from V and 1 base from J, leaving 5 bases between. The germline V gene encodes CDR1 SQVTM and CDR2 ANQGSEA. CDR3 size: 12 residues. The CDR3 sequence is CSVELRTDTQYF. The CDR3 region has the DNA TGCAGCGTTGAGCTCCGCACAGATACGCAGTATTTT.

The chain uses TRBV5-1 and TRBJ2-2; 7 bases fit TRBD2. The CDR3 has 20 residues. Germline trimming cut 0 bases from V and 1 base from J; bases unmatched to any gene: 15. Germline-derived CDR1 and CDR2 are SGHRS and YFSETQ. The CDR3 region has the DNA TGCGCCAGCAGCTTGGAAAGGGCTTTACTAAGCGGGAAGAACACCGGGGAGCTGTTTTTT. It translates to CASSLERALLSGKNTGELFF.

Regarding this clone: Other DNA sequences from this sample encode an identical CDR3 as well. The gene calls are TRBV10-2 and TRBJ2-7, with 8 bases lining up with TRBD1. The CDR3 length is 13 residues. V trimming: 5 bases; J trimming: 2 bases; junction bases outside the gene matches: 2. Germline assignment: CDR1 WSHSY and CDR2 SAAADI. The CDR3 sequence is CASSRDRTYEQYF. The CDR3 nucleotides read TGCGCCAGCAGTCGGGACAGGACCTACGAGCAGTACTTC.

The CDR3 nucleotides are TGTGCCAGCATCCCCGGGGCGGGAGTAAGTTACAATGAGCAGTTCTTC. The encoded protein is CASIPGAGVSYNEQFF. The chain carries TRBV5-6 and TRBJ2-1; the match to TRBD2 covers 7 bases. V was clipped by 6 bases and J by 4 bases; unmatched bases: 13. The V gene's germline CDR1 is SGHDT and CDR2 YYEEEE. This CDR3 is built from 16 residues.

The chain carries TRBV12-3 or TRBV12-4 and TRBJ2-1; a weak D match, TRBD1 (5 bases). Trimming removed 7 bases from V and 13 bases from J, with 17 bases in between. The CDR3 runs 12 residues. The CDR3 sequence: CASTRSGSPQFF. CDR3 coding DNA: TGTGCCAGCACTAGATCAGGGTCCCCACAGTTCTTC.

The rearrangement joins TRBV5-1 to TRBJ2-6, with 9 bases matching TRBD1. Unmatched junction bases numbered 5, after V lost 1 base and J lost 3 bases. CDR1 is SGHRS, CDR2 YFSETQ, per germline. The CDR3 sequence is 17 residues long. CDR3 sequence reads: CASSLSGQGFGANVLTF. The CDR3 coding sequence is TGCGCCAGCAGCTTGTCGGGACAGGGTTTTGGGGCCAACGTCCTGACTTTC. Using reference TRBV5-1 and TRBJ2-6 for the parts outside the CDR3, the full variable domain is KAGVTQTPRYLIKTRGQQVTLSCSPISGHRSVSWYQQTPGQGLQFLFEYFSETQRNKGNFPGRFSGRQFSNSRSEMNVSTLELGDSALYLCASSLSGQGFGANVLTFGAGSRLTVL.

This chain joins TRBV6-6 and TRBJ1-2; 11 bases match TRBD1. This CDR3 has 15 residues. Germline values: CDR1 MNHNY, CDR2 SVGAGI (reference sequence). The junction had 7 bases not matched to a gene; V was cut back by 2 bases and J by 8 bases. The CDR3 region has the DNA TGTGCCAGCAGTTACACTGGACAGGGGGCGCGAGGCTACACCTTC. Residues: CASSYTGQGARGYTF.

The chain couples TRBV25-1 to TRBJ2-5; possibly TRBD1 for D (6 bases). V was trimmed by 6 bases and J by 12 bases, leaving 20 bases between them. The length of the CDR3 is 13 residues. CDR1 is MGHDK, CDR2 SYGVNS, per germline. CDR3 sequence (DNA): TGTGCCAGCAGCCCGACAGGCGCCTCAGGAAAGTACTTC. It specifies CASSPTGASGKYF.

The rearrangement joins TRBV28 to TRBJ1-3, with 7 positions matching TRBD1. The germline gives CDR1 MDHEN, CDR2 SYDVKM. CDR3 length: 16 residues. Trimming took 8 bases from V and 4 from J; bases not matched to a gene: 14. This CDR3 is CASAFIGGISGNTIYF. DNA for the CDR3: TGTGCCAGCGCCTTCATAGGGGGCATTTCGGGAAACACCATATATTTT.

This chain connects TRBV28 to TRBJ2-3, with no clear D. Germline CDR1 and CDR2: MDHEN and SYDVKM. V was shortened by 6 bases and J by 2 bases, with 15 bases between the two germline ends. The CDR3 runs to 15 residues. The CDR3 DNA follows: TGTGCCAGCAGAAGACGACGGCAGTTCACAGATACGCAGTATTTT. Protein sequence: CASRRRRQFTDTQYF.

The chain combines TRBV9 with TRBJ2-2, with 9 nucleotides matching TRBD2. Germline values: CDR1 SGDLS, CDR2 YYNGEE. V shed 1 base and J 2 bases; nucleotides not matched to a gene: 6. This CDR3 comprises 17 residues. CDR3 residues: CASSVRRLAENTGELFF. The CDR3 DNA reads TGTGCCAGCAGCGTAAGGAGACTAGCGGAAAACACCGGGGAGCTGTTTTTT. Drawing the rest from reference TRBV9 and TRBJ2-2, the complete variable domain is DSGVTQTPKHLITATGQRVTLRCSPRSGDLSVYWYQQSLDQGLQFLIQYYNGEERAKGNILERFSAQQFPDLHSELNLSSLELGDSALYFCASSVRRLAENTGELFFGEGSRLTVL.